This T cell receptor (beta chain) emerged from a study of shared clonotypes between healthy human individuals. CD8 cells regarded as naive lacked CD45RO, were positively chosen for CCR7, and omitted terminally differentiated effector memory CD45RA+ cells. This clone was detected only once. Produced via immunoSEQ multiplex PCR; TCRdb's table is partial and in-frame only. The sample carries around 650,000 clones, 90% to 97% recorded once. This CDR3 contains 15 residues. Germline V CDR1 and CDR2: MDHEN, SYDVKM. Trimming removed 3 bases from V and 4 bases from J, with 13 bases in between. The chain has TRBV28 and TRBJ2-1; the D is unclear. The clonotype originates from a woman in her twenties or thirties in good health. Sequenced: naive CD8+ T cells sorted from blood. CDR3 bases: TGTGCCAGCAGTTTCCATGCGCGGAAGTACAATGAGCAGTTCTTC. Protein sequence: CASSFHARKYNEQFF.